The 16 T cell receptor beta chains presented below share a single source sample, sequenced in a study of blood T cell repertoires in COVID-19. Some clones are missing from TCRdb's copy, which holds only in-frame ones; the method was immunoSEQ multiplex PCR. The table lists 100,000 to 120,000 clones, approximately 81% of them singletons, with 1.5% to 1.8% in the top ten. Sequencing used peripheral blood. The receptors stem from a man aged 50-60 years with acute or convalescent COVID-19.

This clone was found a few times. This rearrangement joins TRBV10-3 to TRBJ1-6; 7 positions agree with TRBD1. The CDR3 extends over 16 amino acids. The germline V gene has CDR1 ENHRY and CDR2 SYGVKD. Losses at the gene ends were 5 bases for V and 5 bases for J; bases not matched to a gene: 9. The CDR3 loop reads CAISSSGTADNSPLHF. The DNA of the CDR3 is TGTGCCATCAGTTCCTCCGGGACAGCGGATAATTCACCCCTCCACTTT.

V usage is TRBV11-2 and J usage is TRBJ2-1; 7 bases map to TRBD1. The CDR3 contains 14 residues. The V gene's germline CDR1 is SGHAT and CDR2 FQNNGV. Losses at the gene ends were 3 bases for V and 7 bases for J; bases not matched to a gene: 6. In DNA, the CDR3 is TGTGCCAGCAGCTTTGACAGGGCGGCGAATGAGCAGTTCTTC. The encoded protein is CASSFDRAANEQFF. Combining the CDR3 with reference TRBV11-2 and TRBJ2-1 gives the whole variable domain EAGVAQSPRYKIIEKRQSVAFWCNPISGHATLYWYQQILGQGPKLLIQFQNNGVVDDSQLPKDRFSAERLKGVDSTLKIQPAKLEDSAVYLCASSFDRAANEQFFGPGTRLTVL.

The chain joins TRBV4-1 to TRBJ1-3, with D uncertain. Per the germline V gene, CDR1 is MGHRA and CDR2 is YSYEKL. This CDR3 has 17 residues. The ends were cut back, 1 base at V and 0 bases at J, with 13 bases in the middle. Here the CDR3 DNA reads TGCGCCAGCAGCCAAGGGGCGATTAAGGTCTCTGGAAACACCATATATTTT. Encoded protein: CASSQGAIKVSGNTIYF.

The gene calls are TRBV4-2 and TRBJ1-2; D perhaps matches TRBD1 (5 bases). V lost 4 bases and J lost 4, with 10 bases in between. From germline, CDR1 is LGHNA and CDR2 YNFKEQ. CDR3 length: 13 amino acids. CDR3 bases: TGTGCCAGCAGCCGGGGCACCTCCTATGGCTACACCTTC. Translated, it gives CASSRGTSYGYTF.

This chain joins TRBV24-1 and TRBJ2-3; 7 bases agree with TRBD2. J gave up 4 bases and V 2 bases, and 11 bases lay outside the gene matches. The CDR3 has 17 amino acids. Germline V lookup: CDR1 KGHDR, CDR2 SFDVKD. The CDR3 coding sequence is TGTGCCACCAGTGATTCCCGGACTAGAGGGTCCCCAGATACGCAGTATTTT. It yields the protein CATSDSRTRGSPDTQYF.

The V call is TRBV29-1, the J call TRBJ2-1; D is unclear. Trimming stripped 6 bases from V and 5 bases from J, with 14 bases between. Germline loops: CDR1 SQVTM, CDR2 ANQGSEA. CDR3 size: 13 residues. The CDR3 spells CSVDRYGDNEQFF. For the CDR3, the DNA is TGCAGCGTCGACCGATACGGAGACAATGAGCAGTTCTTC.

The chain has TRBV28 and TRBJ2-5; 11 positions match TRBD2. The length of the CDR3 is 16 residues. Trimming removed 5 bases from V and 1 base from J; junction bases left unmatched: 6. Germline values: CDR1 MDHEN, CDR2 SYDVKM. The CDR3 sequence is CASSVLAGVLQETQYF. The CDR3 coding sequence is TGTGCCAGCAGTGTACTAGCGGGGGTCCTCCAAGAGACCCAGTACTTC.

The rearrangement joins TRBV2 to TRBJ1-2, with D possibly matching TRBD1 (6 bases). V gave up 6 bases and J gave up 8 bases, with 13 bases separating them. There are 12 residues in the CDR3. The germline CDR1 and CDR2 sequences are SNHLY and FYNNEI. CDR3 sequence reads: CASSRTETGYTF. In DNA form, the CDR3 reads TGTGCCAGCAGCCGGACAGAAACGGGCTACACCTTC.

The rearrangement links TRBV19 to TRBJ2-2, with D uncertain. The germline V and J ends were trimmed by 7 bases and 8 bases, with 11 bases remaining between them. Per the germline V gene, CDR1 is LNHDA and CDR2 is SQIVND (reference sequence). The CDR3 has 12 residues. As DNA, the CDR3 is TGTGCCAGTAAACTCCTGCCGGGGGAGCTGTTTTTT. This encodes CASKLLPGELFF.

This clone was detected a few times. The DNA of the CDR3 is TGTGCCAGCAGCAAATCATCGACAGGGTGTCGGGCGGCTGTATACACCATATATTTT. Amino acids: CASSKSSTGCRAAVYTIYF. The chain joins TRBV21-1 to TRBJ1-3; the table names TRBD1, a call not compared with the DNA. TRBV21-1 is assigned pseudogene status. The CDR3 spans 19 residues.

This clone was counted once. The chain is built from TRBV12-3 or TRBV12-4 and TRBJ2-7; perhaps TRBD1 as D (7 bases). The CDR3 has 12 residues. Trimming left V 5 bases short and J 6 bases short, with 11 bases between. The chain's CDR3 is CASSPQGGEQYV. The CDR3 nucleotides are TGTGCCAGCAGTCCGCAGGGGGGCGAGCAGTACGTC.

This chain connects TRBV11-2 to TRBJ2-7; D is perhaps TRBD2 (5 bases). CDR3 length equals 13 residues. The ends were cut back, 3 bases at V and 3 bases at J, with 9 bases in the middle. Germline loops: CDR1 SGHAT, CDR2 FQNNGV. The DNA for the CDR3 is TGTGCCAGCAGCTTCGGGGAGAACTACGAGCAGTACTTC. Translated, it gives CASSFGENYEQYF.

The V call is TRBV29-1, the J call TRBJ2-3; 11 bases align to TRBD2. The CDR3 has 16 residues. The V segment lost 8 bases and the J segment 0 bases; nucleotides outside the gene matches: 10. The germline CDR1 and CDR2 sequences are SQVTM and ANQGSEA. CDR3 residues: CSYLSGTSGSTDTQYF. The CDR3 coding sequence is TGCAGCTACCTTTCCGGGACTAGCGGAAGCACAGATACGCAGTATTTT.

V is TRBV28 and J is TRBJ1-5; 8 nucleotides line up with TRBD1. The junction had 6 bases not matched to a gene; V was cut back by 6 bases and J by 2 bases. CDR1 and CDR2 from the germline V gene are MDHEN and SYDVKM. This CDR3 has 15 amino acids. The chain's CDR3 is CASRLQGAGNQPQHF. CDR3 DNA: TGTGCCAGCAGGCTCCAGGGGGCGGGCAATCAGCCCCAGCATTTT.

This chain connects TRBV11-2 to TRBJ2-7; 12 positions agree with TRBD2. CDR3 length equals 16 residues. V shed 5 bases and J 6 bases; nucleotides not matched to a gene: 11. Looked up from germline, CDR1 is SGHAT and CDR2 is FQNNGV. CDR3 nucleotide sequence: TGTGCCAGCAGCCCCCCGCTAGCGGGGGGGTCGGGCGAGCAGTACTTC. Its translation: CASSPPLAGGSGEQYF.

The rearrangement uses TRBV11-2 and TRBJ2-7; no clear D. The germline V gene has CDR1 SGHAT and CDR2 FQNNGV. The CDR3 length is 15 residues. Between the trimmed V and J ends, which lost 1 base and 7 bases, there was a span of 17 bases. CDR3 in amino acids: CASSLVGQAVEEQYV. In DNA form, the CDR3 reads TGTGCCAGCAGCTTAGTGGGCCAGGCTGTAGAAGAGCAGTACGTC.